The rows below give T cell receptor beta chains drawn from one sample of a study of blood T cell repertoires in COVID-19. The protocol was immunoSEQ multiplex PCR, while the TCRdb copy is restricted to in-frame clones and leaves out a portion. This table holds approximately 280,000 clones, nearly 90% found once. Sequencing used PBMCs or T cells enriched from blood (not recorded which). These TCRs come from a woman in her sixties who had recovered from COVID-19. The CDR3 runs from the conserved cysteine through the conserved F or W. The order of the fields is J gene, V gene, D gene, clone size, CDR3 protein, CDR3 DNA. A D gene is named only where the DNA matches it firmly. Part of the rows lack a size; the others show once, few, many or a class for expanded clones.

J: TRBJ2-2; V: TRBV5-1; D: TRBD1; size: NA; CDR3: CASTTQGQGLGNTGELFF; DNA: TGCGCCAGCACCACTCAGGGACAGGGGCTTGGGAACACCGGGGAGCTGTTTTTT
J: TRBJ1-1; V: TRBV7-8; D: NA; size: NA; CDR3: CASSLRVRNTEAFF; DNA: TGTGCCAGCAGCTTACGGGTGCGGAACACTGAAGCTTTCTTT
J: TRBJ2-2; V: TRBV5-1; D: NA; size: NA; CDR3: CASSLDRANTGELFF; DNA: TGCGCCAGCAGCTTGGACAGGGCGAACACCGGGGAGCTGTTTTTT
J: TRBJ2-1; V: TRBV19; D: TRBD1; size: NA; CDR3: CASQGQVSYNEQFF; DNA: TGTGCCAGCCAGGGACAGGTATCCTACAATGAGCAGTTCTTC
J: TRBJ1-5; V: TRBV6-6; D: TRBD1; size: once; CDR3: CASTPTTGWQPQHF; DNA: TGTGCCAGCACCCCCACGACAGGGTGGCAGCCCCAGCATTTT
J: TRBJ1-4; V: TRBV11-2; D: NA; size: NA; CDR3: CASSPWGPSDGNEKLFF; DNA: TGTGCCAGCAGCCCCTGGGGCCCTTCGGACGGTAATGAAAAACTGTTTTTT
J: TRBJ1-5; V: TRBV6-5; D: TRBD1; size: NA; CDR3: CASTTGGSQPQHF; DNA: TGTGCCAGCACCACAGGGGGCTCTCAGCCCCAGCATTTT
J: TRBJ2-6; V: TRBV29-1; D: NA; size: NA; CDR3: CSVAGSGANVLTF; DNA: TGCAGCGTTGCAGGTTCTGGGGCCAACGTCCTGACTTTC
J: TRBJ1-5; V: TRBV6-5; D: NA; size: NA; CDR3: CASTTGGSNQPQHF; DNA: TGTGCCAGCACCACGGGGGGTAGCAATCAGCCCCAGCATTTT
J: TRBJ2-5; V: TRBV24-1; D: NA; size: NA; CDR3: CATSDLRGAVETQYF; DNA: TGTGCCACCAGTGATTTGCGTGGGGCTGTTGAGACCCAGTACTTC
J: TRBJ1-1; V: TRBV11-2; D: NA; size: NA; CDR3: CASSLVRRISEAFF; DNA: TGTGCCAGCAGCTTAGTCCGGCGGATATCCGAAGCTTTCTTT
J: TRBJ1-3; V: TRBV7-3; D: NA; size: NA; CDR3: CASSVKGDSGNTIYF; DNA: TGTGCCAGCAGCGTAAAAGGGGACTCTGGAAACACCATATATTTT
J: TRBJ2-7; V: TRBV5-1; D: NA; size: NA; CDR3: CASSLEFGTPFREQYF; DNA: TGCGCCAGCAGCCTTGAGTTCGGGACACCTTTTCGGGAGCAGTACTTC
J: TRBJ1-4; V: TRBV2; D: TRBD1; size: NA; CDR3: CASSEGTGGAFEKLFF; DNA: TGTGCCAGCAGTGAGGGGACAGGGGGCGCGTTCGAAAAACTGTTTTTT
J: TRBJ1-1; V: TRBV28; D: TRBD1; size: NA; CDR3: CASSRGQGEAFF; DNA: TGTGCCAGCAGTAGGGGACAGGGTGAAGCTTTCTTT
J: TRBJ2-1; V: TRBV5-1; D: NA; size: NA; CDR3: CASSAGLGGDEQFF; DNA: TGCGCCAGCAGCGCCGGACTAGGGGGGGATGAGCAGTTCTTC
J: TRBJ2-2; V: TRBV5-1; D: TRBD1; size: NA; CDR3: CASSFRDRGITGELFF; DNA: TGCGCCAGCAGCTTCCGGGACAGGGGAATCACCGGGGAGCTGTTTTTT
J: TRBJ2-5; V: TRBV28; D: TRBD1; size: NA; CDR3: CASSQGQGGTQYF; DNA: TGTGCCAGCAGCCAGGGACAGGGTGGCACCCAGTACTTC
J: TRBJ1-1; V: TRBV6-2/TRBV6-3; D: NA; size: NA; CDR3: CASSTRTGAEAFF; DNA: TGTGCCAGCAGTACCCGGACTGGAGCTGAAGCTTTCTTT
J: TRBJ2-1; V: TRBV2; D: TRBD2; size: NA; CDR3: CASDGGSSYNEQFF; DNA: TGTGCCAGCGACGGGGGGAGCTCCTACAATGAGCAGTTCTTC
J: TRBJ2-1; V: TRBV6-2/TRBV6-3; D: TRBD2; size: NA; CDR3: CASSYLAGRYNEQFF; DNA: TGTGCCAGCAGTTACCTAGCGGGGCGTTACAATGAGCAGTTCTTC
J: TRBJ1-3; V: TRBV5-6; D: TRBD1; size: NA; CDR3: CASSSGQPGNTIYF; DNA: TGTGCCAGCAGCTCGGGACAGCCTGGAAACACCATATATTTT
J: TRBJ1-2; V: TRBV29-1; D: TRBD1; size: NA; CDR3: CSVDPGGRGYGYTF; DNA: TGCAGCGTTGATCCAGGGGGACGCGGCTATGGCTACACCTTC
J: TRBJ1-3; V: TRBV5-1; D: TRBD1; size: NA; CDR3: CASSLKAQGPNSGNTIYF; DNA: TGCGCCAGCAGCTTAAAGGCACAGGGGCCAAACTCTGGAAACACCATATATTTT
J: TRBJ2-5; V: TRBV7-8; D: TRBD1; size: NA; CDR3: CASSFDRGAETQYF; DNA: TGTGCCAGCAGCTTCGACAGGGGCGCAGAGACCCAGTACTTC
J: TRBJ2-7; V: TRBV6-5; D: TRBD1; size: NA; CDR3: CASRGQGVYEQYF; DNA: TGTGCCAGCAGGGGACAGGGGGTCTACGAGCAGTACTTC
J: TRBJ1-1; V: TRBV6-1; D: NA; size: NA; CDR3: CASSEVAAFPGNTEAFF; DNA: TGTGCCAGCAGTGAAGTAGCTGCCTTCCCCGGGAACACTGAAGCTTTCTTT
J: TRBJ2-7; V: TRBV5-5; D: TRBD1; size: NA; CDR3: CASSSNPTGGYEQYF; DNA: TGTGCCAGCAGCTCCAACCCGACAGGGGGCTACGAGCAGTACTTC
J: TRBJ2-2; V: TRBV25-1; D: NA; size: once; CDR3: CASSDFDRYTGELFF; DNA: TGTGCCAGCAGTGACTTTGACAGGTACACCGGGGAGCTGTTTTTT
J: TRBJ1-2; V: TRBV28; D: NA; size: NA; CDR3: CASEEGQGYGYTF; DNA: TGTGCCAGCGAGGAGGGGCAGGGCTATGGCTACACCTTC
J: TRBJ1-5; V: TRBV7-8; D: NA; size: NA; CDR3: CASSLEGRGPNQPQHF; DNA: TGTGCCAGCAGCTTAGAGGGGAGGGGACCCAATCAGCCCCAGCATTTT
J: TRBJ1-6; V: TRBV3-1/TRBV3-2; D: NA; size: once; CDR3: CASSLQAPSINSPLHF; DNA: TGTGCCAGCAGCCTACAGGCCCCCTCTATTAATTCACCCCTCCACTTT
J: TRBJ1-2; V: TRBV5-6; D: NA; size: NA; CDR3: CASSLPGHYGYTF; DNA: TGTGCCAGCAGCTTGCCAGGGCACTATGGCTACACCTTC
J: TRBJ2-7; V: TRBV7-9; D: TRBD1; size: NA; CDR3: CASSSDREFYEQYF; DNA: TGTGCCAGCAGCTCCGACAGGGAATTTTACGAGCAGTACTTC
J: TRBJ2-7; V: TRBV28; D: TRBD2; size: NA; CDR3: CASGGGTSGPYEQYF; DNA: TGTGCCAGCGGGGGGGGCACTAGCGGTCCCTACGAGCAGTACTTC
J: TRBJ1-2; V: TRBV5-1; D: NA; size: NA; CDR3: CASSLGAGANVYGYTF; DNA: TGCGCCAGCAGCTTGGGCGCAGGGGCGAACGTCTATGGCTACACCTTC
J: TRBJ1-5; V: TRBV27; D: TRBD1; size: once; CDR3: CASSLLGQDSNQPQHF; DNA: TGTGCCAGCAGTTTATTGGGACAGGATAGCAATCAGCCCCAGCATTTT
J: TRBJ2-7; V: TRBV11-3; D: NA; size: NA; CDR3: CASSQLRYEQYF; DNA: TGTGCCAGCAGCCAACTACGCTACGAGCAGTACTTC
J: TRBJ2-5; V: TRBV19; D: NA; size: NA; CDR3: CASSGQRSTQYF; DNA: TGTGCCAGTAGCGGACAAAGGAGTACCCAGTACTTC
J: TRBJ1-5; V: TRBV2; D: TRBD1; size: NA; CDR3: CASNGDSNSNQPQHF; DNA: TGTGCCAGCAACGGGGACAGTAATAGCAATCAGCCCCAGCATTTT
J: TRBJ1-6; V: TRBV9; D: TRBD1; size: NA; CDR3: CASSVEGQGLSPLHF; DNA: TGTGCCAGCAGCGTCGAGGGACAGGGGTTGTCACCCCTCCACTTT